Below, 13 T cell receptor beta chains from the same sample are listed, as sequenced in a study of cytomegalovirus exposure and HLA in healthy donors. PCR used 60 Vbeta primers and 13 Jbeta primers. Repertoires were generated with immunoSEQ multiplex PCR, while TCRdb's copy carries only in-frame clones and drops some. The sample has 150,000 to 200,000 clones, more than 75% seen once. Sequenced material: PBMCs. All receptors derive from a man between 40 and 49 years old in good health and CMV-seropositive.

The CDR3 protein is CASRDRTGANYGYTF. CDR3 DNA: TGTGCCAGCAGGGATCGGACAGGAGCTAACTATGGCTACACCTTC. The V call is TRBV2, the J call TRBJ1-2; TRBD1 matches at 7 bases. The CDR3 consists of 15 residues. The V gene end was trimmed by 6 bases and the J gene end by 0 bases; junction bases not matched to a gene: 7. CDR1 and CDR2 from the germline V gene are SNHLY and FYNNEI. The variable domain in full, completed from reference TRBV2 and TRBJ1-2, reads EPEVTQTPSHQVTQMGQEVILRCVPISNHLYFYWYRQILGQKVEFLVSFYNNEISEKSEIFDDQFSVERPDGSNFTLKIRSTKLEDSAMYFCASRDRTGANYGYTFGSGTRLTVV.

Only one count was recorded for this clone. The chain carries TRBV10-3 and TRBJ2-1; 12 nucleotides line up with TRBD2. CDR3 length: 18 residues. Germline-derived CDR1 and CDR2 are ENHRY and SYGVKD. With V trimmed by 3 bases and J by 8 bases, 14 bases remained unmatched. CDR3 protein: CAISDVDRGLAGFDEQFF. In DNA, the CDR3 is TGTGCCATCAGTGATGTAGATCGTGGACTAGCGGGATTCGATGAGCAGTTCTTC.

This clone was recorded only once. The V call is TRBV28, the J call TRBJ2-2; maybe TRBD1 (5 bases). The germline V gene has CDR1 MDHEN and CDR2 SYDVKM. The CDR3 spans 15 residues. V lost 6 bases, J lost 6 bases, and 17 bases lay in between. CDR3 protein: CASSPSQGFPGELFF. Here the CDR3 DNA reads TGTGCCAGCAGCCCTTCGCAGGGCTTCCCCGGGGAGCTGTTTTTT.

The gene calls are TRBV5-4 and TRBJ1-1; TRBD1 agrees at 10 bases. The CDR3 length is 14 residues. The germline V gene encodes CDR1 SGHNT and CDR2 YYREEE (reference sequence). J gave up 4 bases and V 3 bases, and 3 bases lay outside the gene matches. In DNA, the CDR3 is TGTGCCAGCAGCTCCGACAGGGGGCCCACTGAAGCTTTCTTT. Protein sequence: CASSSDRGPTEAFF.

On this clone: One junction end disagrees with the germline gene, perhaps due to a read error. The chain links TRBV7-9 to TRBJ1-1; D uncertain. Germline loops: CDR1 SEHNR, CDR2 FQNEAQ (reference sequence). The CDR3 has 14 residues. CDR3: CASSSPPINIVLLF. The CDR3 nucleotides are TGTGCCAGCAGCTCCCCCCCCATTAACATCGTGCTTCTCTTT.

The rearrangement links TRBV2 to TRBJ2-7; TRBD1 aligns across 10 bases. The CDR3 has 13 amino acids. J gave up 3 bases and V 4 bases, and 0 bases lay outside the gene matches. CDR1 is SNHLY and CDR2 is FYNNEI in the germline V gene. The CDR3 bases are TGTGCCAGCAGTGGGGACAGGGGCTACGAGCAGTACTTC. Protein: CASSGDRGYEQYF.

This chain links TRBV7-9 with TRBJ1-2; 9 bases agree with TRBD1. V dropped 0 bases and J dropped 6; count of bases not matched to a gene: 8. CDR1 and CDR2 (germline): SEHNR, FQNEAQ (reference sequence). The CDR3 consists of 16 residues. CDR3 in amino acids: CASSLAYRDREDGYTF. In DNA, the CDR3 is TGTGCCAGCAGCTTAGCCTACCGGGACAGGGAGGATGGCTACACCTTC.

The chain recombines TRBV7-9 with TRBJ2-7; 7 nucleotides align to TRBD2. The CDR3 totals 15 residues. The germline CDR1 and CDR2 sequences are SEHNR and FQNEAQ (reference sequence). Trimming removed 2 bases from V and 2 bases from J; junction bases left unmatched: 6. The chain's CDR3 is CASSLFAGDAYEQYF. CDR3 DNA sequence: TGTGCCAGCAGCTTATTCGCGGGGGATGCCTACGAGCAGTACTTC. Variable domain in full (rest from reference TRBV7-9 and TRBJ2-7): DTGVSQNPRHKITKRGQNVTFRCDPISEHNRLYWYRQTLGQGPEFLTYFQNEAQLEKSRLLSDRFSAERPKGSFSTLEIQRTEQGDSAMYLCASSLFAGDAYEQYFGPGTRLTVT.

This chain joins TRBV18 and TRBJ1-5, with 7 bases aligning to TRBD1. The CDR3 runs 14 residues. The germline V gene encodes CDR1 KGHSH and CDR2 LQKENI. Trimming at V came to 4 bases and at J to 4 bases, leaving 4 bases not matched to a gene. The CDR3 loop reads CASSRGQTNQPQHF. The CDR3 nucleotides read TGTGCCAGCTCACGGGGACAGACGAATCAGCCCCAGCATTTT.

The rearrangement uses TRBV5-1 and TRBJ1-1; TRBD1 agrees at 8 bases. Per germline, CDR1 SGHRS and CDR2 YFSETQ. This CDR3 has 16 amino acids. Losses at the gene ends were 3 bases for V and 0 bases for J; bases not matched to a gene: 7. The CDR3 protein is CASSSGQGRMNTEAFF. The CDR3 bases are TGCGCCAGCAGCTCCGGACAGGGCCGCATGAACACTGAAGCTTTCTTT.

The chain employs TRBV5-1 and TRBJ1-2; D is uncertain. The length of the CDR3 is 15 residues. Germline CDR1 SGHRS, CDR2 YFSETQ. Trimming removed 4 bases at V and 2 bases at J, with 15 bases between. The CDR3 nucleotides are TGCGCCAGCAGCCCCCCAATGGGCGGGAACTATGGCTACACCTTC. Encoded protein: CASSPPMGGNYGYTF.

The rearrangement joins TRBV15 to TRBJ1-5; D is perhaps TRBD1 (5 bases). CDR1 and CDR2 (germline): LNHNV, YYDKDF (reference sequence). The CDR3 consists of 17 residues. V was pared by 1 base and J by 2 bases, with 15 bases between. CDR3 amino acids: CATSRGGSGGGNQPQHF. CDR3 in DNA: TGTGCCACCAGCAGAGGAGGATCGGGAGGGGGCAATCAGCCCCAGCATTTT.

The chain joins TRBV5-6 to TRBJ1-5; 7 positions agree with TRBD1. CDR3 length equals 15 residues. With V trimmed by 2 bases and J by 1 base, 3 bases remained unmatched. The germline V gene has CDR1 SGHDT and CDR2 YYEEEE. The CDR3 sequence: CASSLGGQSNQPQHF. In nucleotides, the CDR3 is TGTGCCAGCAGCTTAGGGGGACAGAGCAATCAGCCCCAGCATTTT.